The T cell receptor (beta chain) under discussion was sequenced for a study of beta chain features in type 1 diabetes. Findings and limits, study-wide: TCRB CDR3s from Type 1 diabetes patients were moderately but significantly shorter in all four CD4+ subsets.

The CDR3 has 13 residues. Germline V gene lookup returns CDR1 SGHTA and CDR2 FQGNSA. V was cut by 4 bases and J by 5 bases, with 9 bases left in between. This clone was detected only a few times. Its antigen is unknown. The isolated RNA, all of it, was reverse transcribed, so expressed TCRB transcripts were what got sequenced. Naive, central memory and regulatory T cell samples produced a mean of about 4 million reads. The table came from immunoSEQ multiplex PCR; TCRdb's copy has only in-frame clones and leaves some out. Of about 240,000 clones detected, about 15% appear once; the ten largest clones hold approximately 0.021%.

The TCR was taken from a man aged 30 to 45 with type 1 diabetes. This rearrangement joins TRBV7-2 to TRBJ1-5; no definite D call. What was sequenced was naive CD4+ T cells from blood. This CDR3 reads CASSYKADQPQHF. CDR3 DNA: TGTGCCAGCAGCTACAAGGCGGATCAGCCCCAGCATTTT.